The next 26 T cell receptor beta chains were all read from a single sample in a study of T-cell memory formation after mild COVID-19. Using its own MiXCR run on the 5' RACE reads, TCRdb lists one record per CDR3 protein. Seen here are around 140,000 distinct CDR3 sequences, 15% to 20% observed once, and the top ten hold about 2.1%. The sequenced material came from PBMCs or a T cell subset sorted from them (not recorded which). The origin of the receptors is an adult woman who had mild COVID-19 (a few samples of this study predate the infection). Cell type and time point are not known.

This clonotype was counted between two and nine times. The V call is TRBV5-1, the J call TRBJ2-3, with D tentatively TRBD1 (5 bases). Germline-derived CDR1 and CDR2 are SGHRS and YFSETQ. The length of the CDR3 is 12 residues. The germline V and J ends were trimmed by 7 bases and 4 bases, with 10 bases remaining between them. Written as DNA, the CDR3 is TGCGCCAGCGCAGGGCCCTCAGATACGCAGTATTTT. Residues: CASAGPSDTQYF.

The chain joins TRBV5-6 to TRBJ1-2; 8 nucleotides match TRBD1. V dropped 1 base and J dropped 11; count of bases not matched to a gene: 13. From germline, CDR1 is SGHDT and CDR2 YYEEEE. The CDR3 is 15 amino acids. DNA of the CDR3: TGTGCCAGCAGCTTGTATGCGGTGGGGACAGGACTATACACCTTC. Translated, it gives CASSLYAVGTGLYTF.

The chain recombines TRBV7-8 with TRBJ2-1, with 10 bases aligning to TRBD2. J lost 3 bases, V lost 2 bases, and 4 bases had no gene match. CDR3 length: 16 residues. Per germline, CDR1 SGHVS and CDR2 FQNEAQ. In nucleotides, the CDR3 is TGTGCCAGCAGCTTACTAGCGGGGGCCGTCTACAATGAGCAGTTCTTC. This codes for CASSLLAGAVYNEQFF.

This chain links TRBV5-1 with TRBJ1-1; 8 bases are a match to TRBD1. Trimming took 2 bases from V and 8 from J; bases not matched to a gene: 11. The V gene's germline CDR1 is SGHRS and CDR2 YFSETQ. CDR3 size: 15 residues. The CDR3 DNA is TGCGCCAGCAGCTTTCAAGGACAGGGAGGCCTCGAAGCTTTCTTT. Translating gives CASSFQGQGGLEAFF.

This clonotype was detected a few times. V is TRBV7-6 and J is TRBJ2-1; 9 bases fit TRBD2. The CDR3 extends over 16 amino acids. V lost 7 bases, J lost 7 bases, and 14 bases stayed unmatched. Looked up from germline, CDR1 is SGHVS and CDR2 is FNYEAQ. CDR3 in DNA: TGTGCCAGCACCCAGGGGCCTAGCGGGGTAGATAATGAGCAGTTCTTC. Translated, it gives CASTQGPSGVDNEQFF.

This clonotype has a handful of counts. V usage is TRBV20-1 and J usage is TRBJ2-3; tentatively, D is TRBD2 (6 bases). CDR3 size: 13 residues. Looked up from germline, CDR1 is DFQATT and CDR2 is SNEGSKA (reference sequence). V dropped 3 bases and J dropped 0 bases, with 7 bases sitting between them. Written as DNA, the CDR3 is TGCAGTGCTAGGGGAGGAAGCACAGATACGCAGTATTTT. It is translated as CSARGGSTDTQYF.

This clonotype appeared a few times. J is TRBJ2-2 and V is TRBV12-3 or TRBV12-4; D is undetermined. The CDR3 consists of 12 residues. Between the trimmed V and J ends, which lost 6 bases and 5 bases, there was a span of 7 bases. The CDR3 sequence: CASSLLTGELFF. The CDR3 DNA sequence: TGTGCCAGCAGCCTCCTGACCGGGGAGCTGTTTTTT.

This clonotype has a handful of counts. This rearrangement joins TRBV4-1 to TRBJ2-7, with TRBD2 as a possible D gene (5 bases). CDR3 length equals 17 residues. V was shortened by 0 bases and J by 2 bases, with 17 bases between the two germline ends. Per the germline V gene, CDR1 is MGHRA and CDR2 is YSYEKL. CDR3 sequence reads: CASSQDSEGLYPYEQYF. The CDR3 DNA reads as TGCGCCAGCAGCCAAGATTCTGAGGGCTTGTATCCCTACGAGCAGTACTTC.

V gene TRBV4-3 combines with J gene TRBJ2-1; D is unclear. Trimming took off 0 bases at V and 7 bases at J, with 13 bases between the two ends. This CDR3 contains 15 residues. The V gene's germline CDR1 is LGHNA and CDR2 YSLEER. The DNA for the CDR3 is TGCGCCAGCAGCCAAGATAGTCCCTCCTCTAATGAGCAGTTCTTC. As protein: CASSQDSPSSNEQFF.

This clonotype was recorded a few times. The rearrangement uses TRBV5-1 and TRBJ2-2, with unresolved D. Germline assignment: CDR1 SGHRS and CDR2 YFSETQ. This CDR3 contains 15 residues. V lost 0 bases and J 4 bases, leaving 10 bases between the germline ends. CDR3 residues: CASSLEGRLTGELFF. CDR3 in DNA: TGCGCCAGCAGCTTGGAGGGCAGACTCACCGGGGAGCTGTTTTTT.

This clonotype appeared a few times. The chain uses TRBV6-2 or TRBV6-3 and TRBJ2-2; TRBD1 matches at 7 bases. CDR1 and CDR2 (germline): MNHEY, SVGEGT. CDR3 length equals 16 residues. Trimming at V came to 0 bases and at J to 10 bases, leaving 11 bases not matched to a gene. CDR3 nucleotide sequence: TGTGCCAGCAGTTACTCAGAAGGACAGGTTTCGAAGGAGCTGTTTTTT. Protein: CASSYSEGQVSKELFF.

This clonotype was observed at least ten times. The V and J genes are TRBV20-1 and TRBJ2-7; 10 bases are shared with TRBD2. Germline V lookup: CDR1 DFQATT, CDR2 SNEGSKA (reference sequence). The CDR3 length is 14 residues. Losses at the gene ends were 2 bases for V and 3 bases for J; bases not matched to a gene: 4. The chain's CDR3 is CSARPSGSFYEQYF. The DNA for the CDR3 is TGCAGTGCTAGACCTAGCGGGAGCTTCTACGAGCAGTACTTC.

This clonotype was counted between two and nine times. The gene calls are TRBV7-2 and TRBJ1-5, with unresolved D. V was pared by 3 bases and J by 4 bases, with 4 bases between. Germline V gene lookup returns CDR1 SGHTA and CDR2 FQGNSA. There are 12 residues in the CDR3. CDR3 sequence reads: CASSFQNQPQHF. In DNA form, the CDR3 reads TGTGCCAGCAGCTTTCAAAATCAGCCCCAGCATTTT.

This clonotype was detected a few times. This rearrangement joins TRBV6-5 to TRBJ1-1; D unresolved. CDR1 and CDR2 from the germline V gene are MNHEY and SVGAGI. V dropped 5 bases and J dropped 3 bases, with 19 bases sitting between them. The CDR3 covers 16 residues. CDR3 residues: CASSRLSDSSYTEAFF. CDR3 coding DNA: TGTGCCAGCAGTCGACTCAGTGATTCCTCCTACACTGAAGCTTTCTTT.

The chain links TRBV7-3 to TRBJ2-7, with D perhaps matching TRBD2 (5 bases). The germline V and J ends were trimmed by 5 bases and 4 bases, with 15 bases remaining between them. There are 14 residues in the CDR3. Germline values: CDR1 SGHTA, CDR2 FQGTGA. This chain's CDR3 is CASSPDRGVYEQYF. The CDR3 nucleotides are TGTGCCAGCAGCCCCGACCGGGGAGTTTACGAGCAGTACTTC.

This chain connects TRBV20-1 to TRBJ2-7, with D maybe TRBD1 (5 bases). Germline loops: CDR1 DFQATT, CDR2 SNEGSKA (reference sequence). CDR3 size: 14 residues. Trimming pared 3 bases from V and 3 bases from J, leaving 15 bases between. The CDR3 region has the DNA TGCAGTGCTAGCGGGCGACAGCAGAACTACGAGCAGTACTTC. Its translation is CSASGRQQNYEQYF.

J is TRBJ2-2 and V is TRBV5-1; 8 positions match TRBD1. This CDR3 is 19 amino acids long. Germline V gene sequence: CDR1 SGHRS, CDR2 YFSETQ. With 0 bases clipped from V and 0 bases from J, the junction kept 10 bases outside the gene matches. The CDR3 region has the DNA TGCGCCAGCAGCTTGGAGGTGAGGACAGGGTTCGCGAACACCGGGGAGCTGTTTTTT. Translating it yields CASSLEVRTGFANTGELFF.

This clonotype was picked up a small number of times. The V and J genes are TRBV19 and TRBJ1-1; D remains unclear. The CDR3 contains 12 residues. Germline CDR1 and CDR2: LNHDA and SQIVND (reference sequence). V shed 6 bases and J shed 1 base, with 6 bases lying between them. The CDR3 sequence: CASSTWNTEAFF. The CDR3 nucleotides are TGTGCCAGTAGCACATGGAACACTGAAGCTTTCTTT.

This chain joins TRBV4-3 and TRBJ2-3, with no clear D. Looked up from germline, CDR1 is LGHNA and CDR2 is YSLEER. V lost 1 base to trimming and J lost 0 bases, with 11 bases between them. CDR3 length: 16 residues. CDR3 DNA: TGCGCCAGCAGCCAAGTATCCGGGTCTAGCACAGATACGCAGTATTTT. Translating gives CASSQVSGSSTDTQYF.

The chain has TRBV29-1 and TRBJ2-7; TRBD2 might be the D (6 bases). CDR1 is SQVTM and CDR2 is ANQGSEA in the germline V gene. The V gene lost 3 bases and the J gene lost 2 bases, with 11 bases spanning the gap. The CDR3 consists of 13 residues. This CDR3 reads CSVEDGGAYEQYF. The CDR3 bases are TGCAGCGTTGAGGACGGCGGGGCCTACGAGCAGTACTTC.

This clonotype has just a few counts. The rearrangement links TRBV10-3 to TRBJ2-7; TRBD1 agrees at 8 bases. The germline V gene has CDR1 ENHRY and CDR2 SYGVKD. Trimming removed 2 bases from V and 5 bases from J; junction bases left unmatched: 5. The length of the CDR3 is 14 residues. CDR3 bases: TGTGCCATCAGTGAGCCGAGACAGGGGAACGAGCAGTACTTC. This codes for CAISEPRQGNEQYF.

Here the CDR3 reads CSARNPEGAGSQHF. The CDR3 DNA follows: TGCAGTGCTAGAAATCCCGAGGGGGCTGGGTCCCAGCATTTT. The V and J genes are TRBV20-1 and TRBJ1-5, with TRBD1 identical over 7 bases. With V trimmed by 2 bases and J by 11 bases, 12 bases remained unmatched. This CDR3 is 14 amino acids long. The germline V gene has CDR1 DFQATT and CDR2 SNEGSKA (reference sequence).

The chain carries TRBV5-1 and TRBJ2-2; D call uncertain. V was cut by 2 bases and J by 5 bases, with 7 bases left in between. The CDR3 consists of 13 residues. The germline V gene has CDR1 SGHRS and CDR2 YFSETQ. CDR3 in DNA: TGCGCCAGCAGCTTTAGAAGTACCGGGGAGCTGTTTTTT. Translating gives CASSFRSTGELFF. Filled out from reference TRBV5-1 and TRBJ2-2, the complete variable domain reads KAGVTQTPRYLIKTRGQQVTLSCSPISGHRSVSWYQQTPGQGLQFLFEYFSETQRNKGNFPGRFSGRQFSNSRSEMNVSTLELGDSALYLCASSFRSTGELFFGEGSRLTVL.

This clonotype was seen only a few times. The chain uses TRBV24-1 and TRBJ2-7, with D unclear. The CDR3 runs to 11 residues. The V end lost 2 bases, the J end lost 3 bases, and 1 base lay between the germline ends. The germline V gene has CDR1 KGHDR and CDR2 SFDVKD. The CDR3: CATSDYYEQYF. The CDR3 nucleotides read TGTGCCACCAGTGATTACTACGAGCAGTACTTC.

V is TRBV2 and J is TRBJ2-4; the match to TRBD2 covers 7 bases. With V trimmed by 0 bases and J by 8 bases, 10 bases remained unmatched. The CDR3 has 16 residues. Germline V gives CDR1 SNHLY, CDR2 FYNNEI. The CDR3 DNA is TGTGCCAGCAGTGAAGCGCTTCGGACTCGGGGGGACATTCAGTACTTC. Translated: CASSEALRTRGDIQYF.

This chain uses TRBV19 with TRBJ1-1, with 7 bases lining up with TRBD1. Losses at the gene ends were 4 bases for V and 6 bases for J; bases not matched to a gene: 2. The CDR3 runs to 12 residues. Germline assignment: CDR1 LNHDA and CDR2 SQIVND (reference sequence). CDR3 sequence: CASSRTGSEAFF. Written as DNA, the CDR3 is TGTGCCAGTAGTAGGACAGGTTCTGAAGCTTTCTTT. Using reference TRBV19 and TRBJ1-1 for the parts outside the CDR3, the full variable domain is DGGITQSPKYLFRKEGQNVTLSCEQNLNHDAMYWYRQDPGQGLRLIYYSQIVNDFQKGDIAEGYSVSREKKESFPLTVTSAQKNPTAFYLCASSRTGSEAFFGQGTRLTVV.